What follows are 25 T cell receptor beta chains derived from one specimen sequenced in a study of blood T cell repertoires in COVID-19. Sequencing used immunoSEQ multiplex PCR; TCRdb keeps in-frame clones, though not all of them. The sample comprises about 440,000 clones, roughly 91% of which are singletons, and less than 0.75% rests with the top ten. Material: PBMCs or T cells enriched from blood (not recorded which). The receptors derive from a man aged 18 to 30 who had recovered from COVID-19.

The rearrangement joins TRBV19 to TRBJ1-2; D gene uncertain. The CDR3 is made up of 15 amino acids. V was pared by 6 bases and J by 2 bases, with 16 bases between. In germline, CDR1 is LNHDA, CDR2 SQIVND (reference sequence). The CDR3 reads CASSIPRSSNYGYTF. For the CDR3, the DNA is TGTGCCAGTAGCATCCCCCGGTCCTCCAACTATGGCTACACCTTC.

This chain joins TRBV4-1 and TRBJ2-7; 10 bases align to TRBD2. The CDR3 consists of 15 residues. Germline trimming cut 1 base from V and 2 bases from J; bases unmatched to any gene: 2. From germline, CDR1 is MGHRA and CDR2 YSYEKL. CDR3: CASSQGGTSAYEQYF. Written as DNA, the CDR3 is TGCGCCAGCAGCCAAGGAGGGACTAGCGCCTACGAGCAGTACTTC.

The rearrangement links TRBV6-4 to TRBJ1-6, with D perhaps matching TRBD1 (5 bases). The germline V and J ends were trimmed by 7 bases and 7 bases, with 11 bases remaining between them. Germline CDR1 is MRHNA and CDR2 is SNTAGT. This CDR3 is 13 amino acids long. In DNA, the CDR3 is TGTGCCAGCACCAGGGTAGTGAATTCACCCCTCCACTTT. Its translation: CASTRVVNSPLHF.

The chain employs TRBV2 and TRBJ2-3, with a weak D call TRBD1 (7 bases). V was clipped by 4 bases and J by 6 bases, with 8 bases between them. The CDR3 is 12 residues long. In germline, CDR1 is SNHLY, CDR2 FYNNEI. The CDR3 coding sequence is TGTGCCAGCAGTGCAGGGGGGGATACGCAGTATTTT. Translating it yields CASSAGGDTQYF.

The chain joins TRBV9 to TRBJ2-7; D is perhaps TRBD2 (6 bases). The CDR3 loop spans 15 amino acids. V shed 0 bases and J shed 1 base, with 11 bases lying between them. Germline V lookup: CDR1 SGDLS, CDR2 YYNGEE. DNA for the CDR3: TGTGCCAGCAGCGTAGGCGGGACTCGTTCCTACGAGCAGTACTTC. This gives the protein CASSVGGTRSYEQYF.

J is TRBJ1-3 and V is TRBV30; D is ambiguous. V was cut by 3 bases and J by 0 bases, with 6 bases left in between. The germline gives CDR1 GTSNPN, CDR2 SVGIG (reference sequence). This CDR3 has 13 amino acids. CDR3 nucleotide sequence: TGTGCCTGGAGCTTATACTCTGGAAACACCATATATTTT. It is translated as CAWSLYSGNTIYF.

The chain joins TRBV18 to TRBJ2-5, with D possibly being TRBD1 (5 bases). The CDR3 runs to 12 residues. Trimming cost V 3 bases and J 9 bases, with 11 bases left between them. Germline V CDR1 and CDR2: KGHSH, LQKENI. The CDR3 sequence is CASSPGPEAQYF. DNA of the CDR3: TGTGCCAGCTCACCGGGGCCCGAGGCCCAGTACTTC.

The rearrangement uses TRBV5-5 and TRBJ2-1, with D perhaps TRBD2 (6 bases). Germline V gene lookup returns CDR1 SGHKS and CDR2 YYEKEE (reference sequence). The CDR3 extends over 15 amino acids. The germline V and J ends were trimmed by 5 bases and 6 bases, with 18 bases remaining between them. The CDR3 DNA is TGTGCCAGCAGAGCTTCATTTGGGGGAGGCAATGAGCAGTTCTTC. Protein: CASRASFGGGNEQFF.

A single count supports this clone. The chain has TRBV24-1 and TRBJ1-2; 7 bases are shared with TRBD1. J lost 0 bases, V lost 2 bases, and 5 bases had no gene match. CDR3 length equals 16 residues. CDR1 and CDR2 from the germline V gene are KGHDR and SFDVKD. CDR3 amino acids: CATSDSSGTANYGYTF. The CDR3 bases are TGTGCCACCAGTGATTCTTCCGGGACAGCTAACTATGGCTACACCTTC.

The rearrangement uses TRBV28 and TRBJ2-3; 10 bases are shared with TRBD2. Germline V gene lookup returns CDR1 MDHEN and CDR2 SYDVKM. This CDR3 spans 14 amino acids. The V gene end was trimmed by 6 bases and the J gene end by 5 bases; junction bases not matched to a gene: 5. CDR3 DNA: TGTGCCAGCAGCGAGCGGGAGGGCCGAGATACGCAGTATTTT. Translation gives CASSEREGRDTQYF.

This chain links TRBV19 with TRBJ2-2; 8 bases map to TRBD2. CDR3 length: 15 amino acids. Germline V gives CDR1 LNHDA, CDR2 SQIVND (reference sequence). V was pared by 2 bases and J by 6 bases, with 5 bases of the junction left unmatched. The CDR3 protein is CASSIKAGVAGELFF. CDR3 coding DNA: TGTGCCAGTAGTATAAAAGCGGGAGTCGCCGGGGAGCTGTTTTTT. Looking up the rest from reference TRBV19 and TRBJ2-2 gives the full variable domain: DGGITQSPKYLFRKEGQNVTLSCEQNLNHDAMYWYRQDPGQGLRLIYYSQIVNDFQKGDIAEGYSVSREKKESFPLTVTSAQKNPTAFYLCASSIKAGVAGELFFGEGSRLTVL.

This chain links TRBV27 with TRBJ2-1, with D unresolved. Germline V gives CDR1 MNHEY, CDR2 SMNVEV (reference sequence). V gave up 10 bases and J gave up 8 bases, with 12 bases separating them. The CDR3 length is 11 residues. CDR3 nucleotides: TGTGCCACCTCGAGGTGGGATGAGCAGTTCTTC. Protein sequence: CATSRWDEQFF.

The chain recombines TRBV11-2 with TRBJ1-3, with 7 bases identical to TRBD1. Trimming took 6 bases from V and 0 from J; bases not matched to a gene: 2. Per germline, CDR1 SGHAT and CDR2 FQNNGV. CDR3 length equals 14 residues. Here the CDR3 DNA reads TGTGCCAGCAGGAGGACAGGCTCTGGAAACACCATATATTTT. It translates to CASRRTGSGNTIYF.

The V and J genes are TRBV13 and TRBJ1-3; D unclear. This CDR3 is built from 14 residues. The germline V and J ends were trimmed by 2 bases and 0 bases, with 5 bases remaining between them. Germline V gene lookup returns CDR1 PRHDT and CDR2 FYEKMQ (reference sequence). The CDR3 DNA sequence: TGTGCCAGCAGCTTACCAGGCTCTGGAAACACCATATATTTT. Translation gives CASSLPGSGNTIYF.

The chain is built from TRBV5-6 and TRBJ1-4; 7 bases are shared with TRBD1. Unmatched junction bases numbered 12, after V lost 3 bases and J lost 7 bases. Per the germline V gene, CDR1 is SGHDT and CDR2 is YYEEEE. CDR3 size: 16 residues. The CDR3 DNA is TGTGCCAGCAGCTCCCCATGGACAGGCAAGGGTGAAAAACTGTTTTTT. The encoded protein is CASSSPWTGKGEKLFF. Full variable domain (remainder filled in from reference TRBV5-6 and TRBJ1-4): DAGVTQSPTHLIKTRGQQVTLRCSPKSGHDTVSWYQQALGQGPQFIFQYYEEEERQRGNFPDRFSGHQFPNYSSELNVNALLLGDSALYLCASSSPWTGKGEKLFFGSGTQLSVL.

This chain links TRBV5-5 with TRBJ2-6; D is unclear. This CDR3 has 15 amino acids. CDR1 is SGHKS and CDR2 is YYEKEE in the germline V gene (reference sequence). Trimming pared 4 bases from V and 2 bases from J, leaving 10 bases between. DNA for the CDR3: TGTGCCAGCAGCCCCCCCGCTACTGGGGCCAACGTCCTGACTTTC. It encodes CASSPPATGANVLTF.

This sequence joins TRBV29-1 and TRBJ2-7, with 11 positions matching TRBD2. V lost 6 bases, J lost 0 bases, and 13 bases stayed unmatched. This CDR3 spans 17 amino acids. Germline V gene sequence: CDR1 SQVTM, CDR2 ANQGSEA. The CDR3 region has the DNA TGCAGCGTCCTCGGACTAGCGGGTAAAGCGAGCTCCTACGAGCAGTACTTC. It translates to CSVLGLAGKASSYEQYF.

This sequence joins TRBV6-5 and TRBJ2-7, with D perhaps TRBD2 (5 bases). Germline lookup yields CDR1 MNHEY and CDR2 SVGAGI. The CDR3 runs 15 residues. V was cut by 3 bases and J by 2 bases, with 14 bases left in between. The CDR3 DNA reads TGTGCCAGCAGTTATGTCGGGGAGAGAACCTACGAGCAGTACTTC. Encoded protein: CASSYVGERTYEQYF.

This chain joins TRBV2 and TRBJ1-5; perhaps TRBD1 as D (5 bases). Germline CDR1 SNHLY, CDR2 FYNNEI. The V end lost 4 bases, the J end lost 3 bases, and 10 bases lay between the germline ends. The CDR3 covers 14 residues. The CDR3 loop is CASSAGITNQPQHF. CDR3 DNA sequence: TGTGCCAGCAGTGCAGGGATCACCAATCAGCCCCAGCATTTT.

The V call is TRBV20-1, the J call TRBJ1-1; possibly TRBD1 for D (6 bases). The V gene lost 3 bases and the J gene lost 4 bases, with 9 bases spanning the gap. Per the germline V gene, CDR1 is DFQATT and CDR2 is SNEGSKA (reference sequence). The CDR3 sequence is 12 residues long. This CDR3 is CSASSGVTEAFF. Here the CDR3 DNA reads TGCAGTGCTAGTTCAGGGGTCACTGAAGCTTTCTTT.

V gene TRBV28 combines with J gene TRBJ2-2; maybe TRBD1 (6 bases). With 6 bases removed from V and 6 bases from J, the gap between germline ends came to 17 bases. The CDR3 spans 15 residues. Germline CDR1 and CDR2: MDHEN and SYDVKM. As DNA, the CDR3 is TGTGCCAGCAGATCACAGGGCATTAAGGCCGGGGAGCTGTTTTTT. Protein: CASRSQGIKAGELFF.

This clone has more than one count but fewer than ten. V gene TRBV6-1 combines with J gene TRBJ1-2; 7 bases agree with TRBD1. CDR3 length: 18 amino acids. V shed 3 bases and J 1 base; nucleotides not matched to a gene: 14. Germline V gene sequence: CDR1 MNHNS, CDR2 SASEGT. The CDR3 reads CASSEGLGQDPYNYGYTF. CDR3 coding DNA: TGTGCCAGCAGTGAGGGATTAGGACAGGACCCATATAACTATGGCTACACCTTC.

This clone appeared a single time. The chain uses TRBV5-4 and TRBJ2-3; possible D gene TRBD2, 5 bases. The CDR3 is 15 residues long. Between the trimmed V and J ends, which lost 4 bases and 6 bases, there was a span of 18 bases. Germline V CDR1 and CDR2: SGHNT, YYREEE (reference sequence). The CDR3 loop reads CASSPGEGVSDTQYF. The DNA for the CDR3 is TGTGCCAGCAGCCCGGGCGAGGGAGTGTCGGATACGCAGTATTTT.

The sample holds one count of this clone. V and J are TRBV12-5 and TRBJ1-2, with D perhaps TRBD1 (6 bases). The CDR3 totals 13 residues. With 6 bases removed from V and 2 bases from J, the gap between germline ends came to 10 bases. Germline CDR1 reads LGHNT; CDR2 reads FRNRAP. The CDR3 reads CASGLGQNYGYTF. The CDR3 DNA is TGTGCTAGTGGACTTGGACAGAACTATGGCTACACCTTC.

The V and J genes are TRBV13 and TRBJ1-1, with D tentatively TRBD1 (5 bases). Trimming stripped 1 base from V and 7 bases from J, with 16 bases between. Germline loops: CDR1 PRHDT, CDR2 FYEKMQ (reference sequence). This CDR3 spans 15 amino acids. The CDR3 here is CASSLVGESGDEAFF. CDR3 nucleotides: TGTGCCAGCAGCTTAGTGGGCGAGTCGGGGGATGAAGCTTTCTTT.